The 31 T cell receptor beta chains listed next were all sequenced from one sample in a study of Ad26.COV2.S vaccination and SARS-CoV-2 variants. Treatment reported: approximately 18 received Ad26.COV2.S at low or high dose, single or two shots; 5 received placebo; per-sample allocation not given. Specimens were obtained on day 63 following the first vaccine or placebo injection. TCRdb's table, derived via immunoSEQ multiplex PCR, lists solely in-frame clones and lacks some. Here the sample spans around 340,000 clones, around 88% being singletons. The source was peripheral blood, collected in a trial of Ad26.COV2.S vaccine versus placebo. These receptors were collected from a person aged 18-60 years who received the Ad26.COV2.S COVID-19 vaccine or a placebo.

Points on this clone: As the CDR3 is not closed by the conserved phenylalanine or tryptophan, this likely results from a read error. It is unclear where the CDR3 begins or ends on the DNA, so no DNA is shown, and the CDR3 is as TCRdb lists it. The chain carries TRBV4-3 and TRBJ1-4. Germline CDR1 and CDR2: LGHNA and YSLEER. The CDR3 is made up of 10 amino acids, end residues included. Here the CDR3 reads CASSQALPPG.

The V and J genes are TRBV6-2 or TRBV6-3 and TRBJ2-1; 11 nucleotides agree with TRBD1. J gave up 4 bases and V 6 bases, and 11 bases lay outside the gene matches. The CDR3 has 17 amino acids. Germline assignment: CDR1 MNHEY and CDR2 SVGEGT. The CDR3 spells CASSRTGGPFSYNEQFF. CDR3 in DNA: TGTGCCAGCAGCAGGACAGGGGGCCCTTTCTCTTACAATGAGCAGTTCTTC.

V and J are TRBV18 and TRBJ1-2; TRBD1 might be the D (5 bases). Germline V gene data show CDR1 as KGHSH and CDR2 as LQKENI. The CDR3 runs to 15 residues. V dropped 2 bases and J dropped 2 bases, with 12 bases sitting between them. In DNA form, the CDR3 reads TGTGCCAGCTCACCAGGGGCAGACACCAACTATGGCTACACCTTC. The encoded protein is CASSPGADTNYGYTF.

The gene calls are TRBV18 and TRBJ2-7; D gene unclear. Trimming left V 3 bases short and J 7 bases short, with 16 bases between. The length of the CDR3 is 14 residues. Germline V gene lookup returns CDR1 KGHSH and CDR2 LQKENI. CDR3 sequence reads: CASSPIGPPGEQYF. CDR3 DNA: TGTGCCAGCTCACCTATCGGGCCCCCCGGGGAGCAGTACTTC.

DNA for the CDR3: TGTGCCAGCAGTTATGGGGACAGGGGAGGGAGGGGCGAGCAGTACTTC. It encodes CASSYGDRGGRGEQYF. V is TRBV6-5 and J is TRBJ2-7, with 10 bases fitting TRBD1. With 3 bases clipped from V and 6 bases from J, the junction kept 11 bases outside the gene matches. The V gene's germline CDR1 is MNHEY and CDR2 SVGAGI. The CDR3 runs 16 residues.

The chain is built from TRBV19 and TRBJ1-2; no clear D. Trimming stripped 0 bases from V and 4 bases from J, with 12 bases between. CDR3 length: 15 amino acids. Germline V CDR1 and CDR2: LNHDA, SQIVND (reference sequence). This CDR3 is CASSIDLDGSYGYTF. CDR3 DNA sequence: TGTGCCAGTAGTATAGATCTCGACGGCTCCTATGGCTACACCTTC.

The V call is TRBV6-5, the J call TRBJ1-6; D uncertain. The V end lost 2 bases, the J end lost 9 bases, and 8 bases lay between the germline ends. Germline lookup yields CDR1 MNHEY and CDR2 SVGAGI. The CDR3 runs to 13 residues. The CDR3 here is CASSYGVFSPLHF. The CDR3 DNA reads TGTGCCAGCAGTTACGGGGTGTTTTCACCCCTCCACTTT.

The V gene is TRBV7-3, the J gene TRBJ1-1; D is ambiguous. Germline-derived CDR1 and CDR2 are SGHTA and FQGTGA. With 5 bases removed from V and 0 bases from J, the gap between germline ends came to 13 bases. The CDR3 spans 15 residues. CDR3 bases: TGTGCCAGCAGCCTTGGTTCGGCCATGAACACTGAAGCTTTCTTT. Translating it yields CASSLGSAMNTEAFF.

This sequence joins TRBV5-4 and TRBJ1-2; no firm D call. The CDR3 is made up of 13 amino acids. V was shortened by 4 bases and J by 4 bases, with 11 bases between the two germline ends. In germline, CDR1 is SGHNT, CDR2 YYREEE (reference sequence). The CDR3 sequence is CASSRDSSYGYTF. The CDR3 DNA follows: TGTGCCAGCAGCCGTGATTCTAGCTATGGCTACACCTTC.

This clone was counted once. This chain uses TRBV3-1 (or the pseudogene TRBV3-2) with TRBJ2-1; D perhaps matches TRBD2 (6 bases). With 1 base removed from V and 0 bases from J, the gap between germline ends came to 13 bases. Per the germline V gene, CDR1 is LGHDT and CDR2 is YNNKEL (reference sequence). CDR3 length equals 17 residues. The CDR3 sequence is CASSQAPGVSSYNEQFF. The CDR3 nucleotides read TGTGCCAGCAGCCAAGCCCCGGGGGTGAGCTCCTACAATGAGCAGTTCTTC.

V gene TRBV24-1 combines with J gene TRBJ2-5, with D tentatively TRBD2 (5 bases). The V end was cut by 1 base, the J end by 4 bases, with 15 bases between. In germline, CDR1 is KGHDR, CDR2 SFDVKD. This CDR3 contains 16 residues. CDR3 protein: CATSDFRPGLGETQYF. As DNA, the CDR3 is TGTGCCACCAGTGATTTCCGGCCGGGGTTGGGAGAGACCCAGTACTTC.

The chain carries TRBV5-6 and TRBJ2-7; possibly TRBD1 or TRBD2 for D (5 bases each). CDR3 length equals 15 residues. In germline, CDR1 is SGHDT, CDR2 YYEEEE. V gave up 4 bases and J gave up 3 bases, with 17 bases separating them. The DNA for the CDR3 is TGTGCCAGCAGCCGCCTGAGGCTGAGGGGCTACGAGCAGTACTTC. This translates into CASSRLRLRGYEQYF.

V and J are TRBV29-1 and TRBJ1-1, with unresolved D. Germline CDR1 reads SQVTM; CDR2 reads ANQGSEA. V dropped 3 bases and J dropped 5 bases, with 10 bases sitting between them. The CDR3 spans 12 residues. CDR3 sequence (DNA): TGCAGCGTTGACGGGGTTGGGACTGAAGCTTTCTTT. It specifies CSVDGVGTEAFF. The whole variable domain, filled in from reference TRBV29-1 and TRBJ1-1, reads SAVISQKPSRDICQRGTSLTIQCQVDSQVTMMFWYRQQPGQSLTLIATANQGSEATYESGFVIDKFPISRPNLTFSTLTVSNMSPEDSSIYLCSVDGVGTEAFFGQGTRLTVV.

The rearrangement joins TRBV7-8 to TRBJ1-1; D not resolved. The CDR3 contains 14 residues. From germline, CDR1 is SGHVS and CDR2 FQNEAQ. Trimming stripped 1 base from V and 0 bases from J, with 6 bases between. The CDR3 region has the DNA TGTGCCAGCAGCTTAGGGCAGCTGAACACTGAAGCTTTCTTT. This codes for CASSLGQLNTEAFF.

CDR3 DNA: TGCGCCAGCAGCTTGCAGGCCGTGGGCACTGAAGCTTTCTTT. It is translated as CASSLQAVGTEAFF. The chain is built from TRBV5-1 and TRBJ1-1; D uncertain. The V and J ends lost 1 base and 4 bases respectively, with 11 bases between them. The CDR3 loop spans 14 amino acids. Looked up from germline, CDR1 is SGHRS and CDR2 is YFSETQ.

This clone has just one count. The chain has TRBV18 and TRBJ1-4; D remains unclear. Per germline, CDR1 KGHSH and CDR2 LQKENI. V gave up 4 bases and J gave up 4 bases, with 4 bases separating them. This CDR3 region has 12 residues. Here the CDR3 reads CASSRGNEKLFF. As DNA, the CDR3 is TGTGCCAGCTCACGGGGTAATGAAAAACTGTTTTTT. The entire variable domain, with the rest obtained from reference TRBV18 and TRBJ1-4, is as follows: NAGVMQNPRHLVRRRGQEARLRCSPMKGHSHVYWYRQLPEEGLKFMVYLQKENIIDESGMPKERFSAEFPKEGPSILRIQQVVRGDSAAYFCASSRGNEKLFFGSGTQLSVL.

The chain combines TRBV2 with TRBJ2-7, with D perhaps TRBD1 or TRBD2 (5 bases each). This CDR3 is built from 17 residues. Per germline, CDR1 SNHLY and CDR2 FYNNEI. V was clipped by 2 bases and J by 4 bases, with 21 bases between them. The CDR3 here is CASSENPKIRGPYEQYF. Written as DNA, the CDR3 is TGTGCCAGCAGTGAAAACCCAAAAATTCGGGGCCCGTACGAGCAGTACTTC.

The chain has TRBV6-1 and TRBJ2-5, with TRBD2 matching over 8 bases. This CDR3 is built from 15 residues. V lost 2 bases to trimming and J lost 1 base; unmatched junction nucleotides: 3. The germline CDR1 and CDR2 sequences are MNHNS and SASEGT. CDR3 protein: CASSETGGPQETQYF. The DNA for the CDR3 is TGTGCCAGCAGTGAAACGGGGGGGCCCCAAGAGACCCAGTACTTC.

The rearrangement uses TRBV24-1 and TRBJ2-2; 9 bases fit TRBD2. This CDR3 contains 18 residues. Germline assignment: CDR1 KGHDR and CDR2 SFDVKD. V lost 4 bases to trimming and J lost 3 bases; unmatched junction nucleotides: 11. DNA for the CDR3: TGTGCCACCAGTGACCCTTACTGGGCGGGAGGGGACACCGGGGAGCTGTTTTTT. It translates to CATSDPYWAGGDTGELFF.

V is TRBV15 and J is TRBJ1-2; 7 bases fit TRBD1. The CDR3 is 14 amino acids. Germline V lookup: CDR1 LNHNV, CDR2 YYDKDF (reference sequence). V lost 4 bases and J lost 2; bases outside the gene matches: 4. The CDR3 coding sequence is TGTGCCACCAGCATTGACAGGGCCAACTATGGCTACACCTTC. Residues: CATSIDRANYGYTF.

The chain carries TRBV5-8 and TRBJ2-2; D is uncertain. The CDR3 length is 13 residues. V was trimmed by 1 base and J by 7 bases, leaving 8 bases between them. From germline, CDR1 is SGHTS and CDR2 YDEGEE. The CDR3: CASSLQLNGELFF. The CDR3 coding sequence is TGTGCCAGCAGCTTGCAGTTGAACGGGGAGCTGTTTTTT.

The CDR3 region is CASSQSQTTGRSPLHF. CDR3 DNA sequence: TGTGCCAGCAGCCAATCACAGACAACAGGGCGGTCACCCCTCCACTTT. This rearrangement joins TRBV16 to TRBJ1-6; TRBD1 might be the D (6 bases). V lost 0 bases and J 10 bases, leaving 16 bases between the germline ends. Germline CDR1 KGHSY, CDR2 FQNENV. The CDR3 contains 16 residues.

The chain employs TRBV4-2 and TRBJ2-1; 11 positions agree with TRBD2. Losses at the gene ends were 3 bases for V and 9 bases for J; bases not matched to a gene: 7. Germline V gene data show CDR1 as LGHNA and CDR2 as YNFKEQ. The CDR3 consists of 15 residues. The CDR3 nucleotides read TGTGCCAGCAGCCAGATTAGCGGGGGGGCGGGTGAGCAGTTCTTC. The encoded protein is CASSQISGGAGEQFF.

The V call is TRBV7-9, the J call TRBJ2-5; TRBD2 agrees at 7 bases. CDR3 size: 13 residues. Germline trimming cut 6 bases from V and 4 bases from J; bases unmatched to any gene: 5. Germline CDR1 SEHNR, CDR2 FQNEAQ (reference sequence). This CDR3 is CASSRIAGETQYF. The CDR3 DNA follows: TGTGCCAGCAGTCGCATAGCGGGAGAGACCCAGTACTTC.

The chain combines TRBV27 with TRBJ2-1, with 10 bases identical to TRBD2. The length of the CDR3 is 15 residues. The J segment lost 1 base and the V segment lost 5 bases, leaving 2 bases of the junction unmatched. Germline CDR1 reads MNHEY; CDR2 reads SMNVEV (reference sequence). CDR3 in amino acids: CASSPLAGSYNEQFF. The CDR3 region has the DNA TGTGCCAGCAGTCCACTAGCGGGGTCCTACAATGAGCAGTTCTTC.

The chain joins TRBV4-1 to TRBJ1-1; D perhaps matches TRBD1 (5 bases). Germline CDR1 is MGHRA and CDR2 is YSYEKL. V was cut by 4 bases and J by 5 bases, with 20 bases left in between. The CDR3 totals 16 residues. CDR3 amino acids: CASSPSLEGQITEAFF. The DNA for the CDR3 is TGCGCCAGCAGCCCGAGCCTGGAGGGGCAGATAACTGAAGCTTTCTTT.

The gene calls are TRBV24-1 and TRBJ1-4; D gene ambiguous. The germline gives CDR1 KGHDR, CDR2 SFDVKD. This CDR3 is built from 17 residues. With 3 bases removed from V and 6 bases from J, the gap between germline ends came to 19 bases. The CDR3 nucleotides are TGTGCCACCAGTGATCCGCAACGTGGCTTCGGCCATGAAAAACTGTTTTTT. The encoded protein is CATSDPQRGFGHEKLFF.

The chain has TRBV5-4 and TRBJ2-2; 15 nucleotides match TRBD2. The CDR3 contains 16 residues. Germline-derived CDR1 and CDR2 are SGHNT and YYREEE (reference sequence). Trimming took 4 bases from V and 5 from J; bases not matched to a gene: 3. CDR3 loop: CASSLGTSGRTGELFF. The CDR3 nucleotides read TGTGCCAGCAGCCTAGGGACTAGCGGGAGGACCGGGGAGCTGTTTTTT. The full variable domain, in which reference TRBV5-4 and TRBJ2-2 provide the parts outside the CDR3, is ETGVTQSPTHLIKTRGQQVTLRCSSQSGHNTVSWYQQALGQGPQFIFQYYREEENGRGNFPPRFSGLQFPNYSSELNVNALELDDSALYLCASSLGTSGRTGELFFGEGSRLTVL.

The V and J genes are TRBV28 and TRBJ1-6, with D hard to call. Trimming stripped 5 bases from V and 0 bases from J, with 11 bases between. CDR3 size: 16 residues. The germline V gene has CDR1 MDHEN and CDR2 SYDVKM. The DNA of the CDR3 is TGTGCCAGCAGTCCGCACTCGAGCTCCTATAATTCACCCCTCCACTTT. The encoded protein is CASSPHSSSYNSPLHF.

This chain links TRBV16 with TRBJ1-1; D is possibly TRBD1 (6 bases). The V and J ends lost 3 bases and 3 bases respectively, with 8 bases between them. The CDR3 totals 13 residues. Per germline, CDR1 KGHSY and CDR2 FQNENV. This chain's CDR3 is CASSQGADTEAFF. In DNA, the CDR3 is TGTGCCAGCAGCCAGGGGGCGGACACTGAAGCTTTCTTT. The whole variable domain, filled in from reference TRBV16 and TRBJ1-1, reads GEEVAQTPKHLVRGEGQKAKLYCAPIKGHSYVFWYQQVLKNEFKFLISFQNENVFDETGMPKERFSAKCLPNSPCSLEIQATKLEDSAVYFCASSQGADTEAFFGQGTRLTVV.

CDR3 nucleotide sequence: TGTGCCAGCAGCCAAGGAAGCGGGAGGGTCGGTCAGTTCTTC. Protein: CASSQGSGRVGQFF. The rearrangement uses TRBV3-1 (or the pseudogene TRBV3-2) and TRBJ2-1; 10 bases agree with TRBD2. Trimming cost V 1 base and J 13 bases; bases outside gene matches: 7. The CDR3 is made up of 14 amino acids. The germline V gene has CDR1 LGHDT and CDR2 YNNKEL (reference sequence).